The 30 T cell receptor beta chains presented below share a single source sample, sequenced in a study of Tregs in tolerant kidney transplant recipients. Libraries were prepared by immunoSEQ multiplex PCR; TCRdb keeps only in-frame clonotypes and omits some of them. Of tens of thousands of clones listed, over 75% are singletons. Mixed chimerism was transient after nonmyeloablative marrow transplants from related graft donors. The source material was CD4+ T cells from blood (PBMCs), sampled 6 months after the transplant. Source of these receptors: a human patient who received a combined kidney and bone marrow transplant. Some T cells may be supplied by the graft donor.

The chain has TRBV7-9 and TRBJ2-7, with D possibly matching TRBD1 (6 bases). Trimming left V 5 bases short and J 0 bases short, with 14 bases between. The germline gives CDR1 SEHNR, CDR2 FQNEAQ (reference sequence). The CDR3 length is 15 residues. The CDR3 loop reads CASSPKTGASYEQYF. The CDR3 nucleotides read TGTGCCAGCAGCCCGAAGACAGGCGCCTCCTACGAGCAGTACTTC. Together with reference TRBV7-9 and TRBJ2-7, the CDR3 gives the full variable domain: DTGVSQNPRHKITKRGQNVTFRCDPISEHNRLYWYRQTLGQGPEFLTYFQNEAQLEKSRLLSDRFSAERPKGSFSTLEIQRTEQGDSAMYLCASSPKTGASYEQYFGPGTRLTVT.

The gene calls are TRBV5-8 and TRBJ2-4; TRBD1 agrees at 12 bases. Germline loops: CDR1 SGHTS, CDR2 YDEGEE. After removal of 4 bases from V and 6 bases from J, the junction contained 8 bases not matched to a gene. The CDR3 consists of 16 residues. This CDR3 reads CASSKGGTGGVNIQYF. The DNA of the CDR3 is TGTGCCAGCAGCAAAGGCGGGACAGGGGGCGTAAACATTCAGTACTTC. Filled out from reference TRBV5-8 and TRBJ2-4, the complete variable domain reads EAGVTQSPTHLIKTRGQQATLRCSPISGHTSVYWYQQALGLGLQFLLWYDEGEERNRGNFPPRFSGRQFPNYSSELNVNALELEDSALYLCASSKGGTGGVNIQYFGAGTRLSVL.

The chain carries TRBV12-5 and TRBJ2-7; D might be TRBD2 (6 bases). Germline loops: CDR1 LGHNT, CDR2 FRNRAP. Trimming left V 1 base short and J 0 bases short, with 7 bases between. The CDR3 loop spans 14 amino acids. The CDR3: CASGLGGDSYEQYF. In DNA form, the CDR3 reads TGTGCTAGTGGTTTGGGGGGGGACTCCTACGAGCAGTACTTC. The complete variable domain, with remaining parts taken from reference TRBV12-5 and TRBJ2-7, reads DARVTQTPRHKVTEMGQEVTMRCQPILGHNTVFWYRQTMMQGLELLAYFRNRAPLDDSGMPKDRFSAEMPDATLATLKIQPSEPRDSAVYFCASGLGGDSYEQYFGPGTRLTVT.

The J gene is TRBJ1-2, the V gene TRBV19, with D uncertain. Germline V CDR1 and CDR2: LNHDA, SQIVND (reference sequence). V gave up 2 bases and J gave up 0 bases, with 7 bases separating them. The CDR3 has 14 residues. CDR3 loop: CASSIRGANYGYTF. The DNA for the CDR3 is TGTGCCAGTAGTATAAGAGGAGCTAACTATGGCTACACCTTC.

The rearrangement joins TRBV2 to TRBJ2-7; D perhaps matches TRBD1 (5 bases). This CDR3 has 12 residues. CDR1 is SNHLY, CDR2 FYNNEI, per germline. Trimming stripped 2 bases from V and 3 bases from J, with 5 bases between. The CDR3 nucleotides are TGTGCCAGCAGTGAACAGGGCTACGAGCAGTACTTC. Translation gives CASSEQGYEQYF.

CDR3 sequence (DNA): TGTGCCAGCAGTTTGGGGACAGGATACCAAGAGACCCAGTACTTC. It is translated as CASSLGTGYQETQYF. The chain uses TRBV28 and TRBJ2-5; TRBD1 aligns across 8 bases. Looked up from germline, CDR1 is MDHEN and CDR2 is SYDVKM. With V trimmed by 3 bases and J by 0 bases, 3 bases remained unmatched. The CDR3 has 15 residues.

V usage is TRBV5-6 and J usage is TRBJ2-3, with 9 positions matching TRBD1. The trim removed 4 bases at V and 3 bases at J, leaving 6 bases unmatched. This CDR3 has 15 amino acids. Germline V gene lookup returns CDR1 SGHDT and CDR2 YYEEEE. The CDR3 DNA reads as TGTGCCAGCAGCCTTTGGGACAGGGCGACAGATACGCAGTATTTT. It yields the protein CASSLWDRATDTQYF.

This clone was picked up one time. This chain joins TRBV9 and TRBJ1-1, with 10 bases identical to TRBD1. V trimming: 4 bases; J trimming: 3 bases; junction bases outside the gene matches: 3. The length of the CDR3 is 14 residues. The germline gives CDR1 SGDLS, CDR2 YYNGEE. The CDR3: CASSLGTGDTEAFF. In nucleotides, the CDR3 is TGTGCCAGCAGCCTCGGGACAGGGGACACTGAAGCTTTCTTT. The full variable domain, its missing parts supplied by reference TRBV9 and TRBJ1-1, is DSGVTQTPKHLITATGQRVTLRCSPRSGDLSVYWYQQSLDQGLQFLIQYYNGEERAKGNILERFSAQQFPDLHSELNLSSLELGDSALYFCASSLGTGDTEAFFGQGTRLTVV.

The rearrangement uses TRBV7-8 and TRBJ2-2, with TRBD2 matching over 13 bases. This CDR3 comprises 16 residues. Per germline, CDR1 SGHVS and CDR2 FQNEAQ. V was pared by 6 bases and J by 7 bases, with 8 bases of the junction left unmatched. CDR3 protein: CASRTRTSGGHGELFF. The CDR3 region has the DNA TGTGCCAGCAGAACAAGGACTAGCGGGGGACACGGGGAGCTGTTTTTT.

The chain carries TRBV5-1 and TRBJ1-6; D is uncertain. CDR3 length: 15 amino acids. Looked up from germline, CDR1 is SGHRS and CDR2 is YFSETQ. With 0 bases removed from V and 9 bases from J, the gap between germline ends came to 13 bases. CDR3 bases: TGCGCCAGCAGCTTGGCCGGGTCTAAGAGTTCACCCCTCCACTTT. It codes for CASSLAGSKSSPLHF. Filled out from reference TRBV5-1 and TRBJ1-6, the complete variable domain reads KAGVTQTPRYLIKTRGQQVTLSCSPISGHRSVSWYQQTPGQGLQFLFEYFSETQRNKGNFPGRFSGRQFSNSRSEMNVSTLELGDSALYLCASSLAGSKSSPLHFGNGTRLTVT.

The V call is TRBV7-9, the J call TRBJ2-1; 8 bases are a match to TRBD1. The junction had 9 bases not matched to a gene; V was cut back by 2 bases and J by 9 bases. This CDR3 contains 15 residues. CDR1 is SEHNR, CDR2 FQNEAQ, per germline (reference sequence). The DNA of the CDR3 is TGTGCCAGCAGCTTAACCAGGGGGCGTTTGGGTGAGCAGTTCTTC. This encodes CASSLTRGRLGEQFF.

The V and J genes are TRBV9 and TRBJ1-5; D remains unclear. Germline V gene data show CDR1 as SGDLS and CDR2 as YYNGEE. The CDR3 covers 16 residues. The V gene lost 4 bases and the J gene lost 2 bases, with 16 bases spanning the gap. The CDR3: CASSFLLITGNQPQHF. For the CDR3, the DNA is TGTGCCAGCAGCTTCCTCTTGATCACTGGCAATCAGCCCCAGCATTTT.

This clone was found a few times. This rearrangement joins TRBV2 to TRBJ1-2; D gene uncertain. Germline V gene lookup returns CDR1 SNHLY and CDR2 FYNNEI. V lost 2 bases, J lost 2 bases, and 6 bases lay in between. The CDR3 contains 13 residues. CDR3 sequence (DNA): TGTGCCAGCAGTGAAAGAGGGAACTATGGCTACACCTTC. Translating gives CASSERGNYGYTF.

This chain uses TRBV5-1 with TRBJ2-7, with TRBD1 matching over 8 bases. This CDR3 contains 16 residues. Germline V gives CDR1 SGHRS, CDR2 YFSETQ. The junction had 12 bases not matched to a gene; V was cut back by 0 bases and J by 7 bases. CDR3 region: CASSLVGTGAGGEQYF. The CDR3 DNA sequence: TGCGCCAGCAGCTTGGTAGGGACAGGAGCGGGTGGGGAGCAGTACTTC.

This clone occurred once. The chain recombines TRBV18 with TRBJ2-5, with 10 bases aligning to TRBD1. The trim removed 2 bases at V and 4 bases at J, leaving 1 base unmatched. Germline CDR1 and CDR2: KGHSH and LQKENI. The CDR3 runs to 14 residues. This CDR3 is CASSPDRGLETQYF. The CDR3, as DNA: TGTGCCAGCTCACCAGACAGGGGGCTAGAGACCCAGTACTTC. The variable domain in full, completed from reference TRBV18 and TRBJ2-5, reads NAGVMQNPRHLVRRRGQEARLRCSPMKGHSHVYWYRQLPEEGLKFMVYLQKENIIDESGMPKERFSAEFPKEGPSILRIQQVVRGDSAAYFCASSPDRGLETQYFGPGTRLLVL.

This clone was seen a few times. The V and J genes are TRBV4-3 and TRBJ2-7; D is uncertain. There are 14 residues in the CDR3. The V gene lost 2 bases and the J gene lost 1 base, with 9 bases spanning the gap. Germline CDR1 reads LGHNA; CDR2 reads YSLEER. The CDR3 bases are TGCGCCAGCAGCCAACTTTTCCGGTCCTACGAGCAGTACTTC. Amino acids: CASSQLFRSYEQYF.

The chain is built from TRBV19 and TRBJ1-4, with TRBD1 matching over 7 bases. Losses at the gene ends were 3 bases for V and 5 bases for J; bases not matched to a gene: 6. CDR1 is LNHDA, CDR2 SQIVND, per germline (reference sequence). This CDR3 has 15 residues. CDR3 region: CASSMDRLGNEKLFF. CDR3 nucleotides: TGTGCCAGTAGTATGGACAGGCTCGGGAATGAAAAACTGTTTTTT. Filled out from reference TRBV19 and TRBJ1-4, the complete variable domain reads DGGITQSPKYLFRKEGQNVTLSCEQNLNHDAMYWYRQDPGQGLRLIYYSQIVNDFQKGDIAEGYSVSREKKESFPLTVTSAQKNPTAFYLCASSMDRLGNEKLFFGSGTQLSVL.

The gene calls are TRBV19 and TRBJ2-7; maybe TRBD1 (6 bases). There are 16 residues in the CDR3. Germline CDR1 LNHDA, CDR2 SQIVND (reference sequence). Trimming shortened V by 4 bases and J by 2 bases, and 18 bases separated the two germline ends. The CDR3 region has the DNA TGTGCCAGTAGTACGAGCCGGGACACCGGACCCTACGAGCAGTACTTC. Its translation: CASSTSRDTGPYEQYF. The full variable domain, rest sourced from reference TRBV19 and TRBJ2-7, is DGGITQSPKYLFRKEGQNVTLSCEQNLNHDAMYWYRQDPGQGLRLIYYSQIVNDFQKGDIAEGYSVSREKKESFPLTVTSAQKNPTAFYLCASSTSRDTGPYEQYFGPGTRLTVT.

This clone was seen more than once but under ten times. The V call is TRBV7-9, the J call TRBJ1-3, with TRBD1 identical over 8 bases. Germline V lookup: CDR1 SEHNR, CDR2 FQNEAQ (reference sequence). There are 19 residues in the CDR3. Trimming cost V 4 bases and J 0 bases; bases outside gene matches: 14. The CDR3 reads CASSSRQGNLVLSGNTIYF. The CDR3, as DNA: TGTGCCAGCAGCTCCAGACAGGGGAACCTCGTTCTCTCTGGAAACACCATATATTTT.

The chain joins TRBV19 to TRBJ1-2, with 7 bases that match TRBD1. The junction had 18 bases not matched to a gene; V was cut back by 6 bases and J by 8 bases. Germline V lookup: CDR1 LNHDA, CDR2 SQIVND (reference sequence). The CDR3 runs 16 residues. Here the CDR3 DNA reads TGTGCCAGTAGAACATTACCCAACCGGGACAGAAAGGGCTACACCTTC. The encoded protein is CASRTLPNRDRKGYTF.

The rearrangement uses TRBV10-2 and TRBJ1-4; weak D call: TRBD1 (6 bases). Germline CDR1 and CDR2: WSHSY and SAAADI. The CDR3 runs to 13 residues. Trimming cost V 5 bases and J 8 bases, with 12 bases left between them. This chain's CDR3 is CASSLGAREKLFF. CDR3 nucleotides: TGCGCCAGCAGTTTGGGGGCGCGCGAAAAACTGTTTTTT.

The V gene is TRBV7-9, the J gene TRBJ1-3; possibly TRBD1 for D (5 bases). The CDR3 length is 19 residues. The V gene's germline CDR1 is SEHNR and CDR2 FQNEAQ (reference sequence). Trimming stripped 5 bases from V and 0 bases from J, with 23 bases between. CDR3 amino acids: CASSTLNLAGPSSGNTIYF. The CDR3 bases are TGTGCCAGCAGCACGCTGAACCTCGCAGGGCCGAGCTCTGGAAACACCATATATTTT.

V usage is TRBV9 and J usage is TRBJ2-7, with a possible D match to TRBD2 (5 bases). CDR3 length: 13 residues. V dropped 0 bases and J dropped 5 bases, with 9 bases sitting between them. Germline values: CDR1 SGDLS, CDR2 YYNGEE. The CDR3: CASSVATGDEQYF. CDR3 DNA: TGTGCCAGCAGCGTAGCTACCGGGGACGAGCAGTACTTC.

This clone occurred a few times. The same CDR3 arises from other DNA sequences in this sample as well. The J gene is TRBJ1-6, the V gene TRBV10-3; D gene ambiguous. V dropped 8 bases and J dropped 6 bases, with 14 bases sitting between them. The germline CDR1 and CDR2 sequences are ENHRY and SYGVKD. The CDR3 runs to 14 residues. The CDR3 is CAIAPGDLNSPLHF. The DNA of the CDR3 is TGTGCCATCGCTCCCGGGGATCTTAATTCACCCCTCCACTTT.

This clone has a single count. In DNA form, the CDR3 reads TGTGCCTGGAGTGCCGACAGGGGGAACTATGGCTACACCTTC. It translates to CAWSADRGNYGYTF. The chain links TRBV30 to TRBJ1-2, with TRBD1 matching over 9 bases. V gave up 1 base and J gave up 2 bases; unmatched junction bases: 2. The CDR3 consists of 14 residues. Germline CDR1 is GTSNPN and CDR2 is SVGIG (reference sequence).

The gene calls are TRBV28 and TRBJ1-4; TRBD1 matches 9 bases. This CDR3 has 15 amino acids. CDR1 MDHEN and CDR2 SYDVKM come from the germline V gene. V shed 6 bases, J shed 4 bases, and the junction held 6 bases outside the gene matches. The CDR3, as DNA: TGTGCCAGCAGACATCCGGGACAGGGTAATGAAAAACTGTTTTTT. Translating gives CASRHPGQGNEKLFF.

This clone was seen just once. CDR3 coding DNA: TGTGCCAGCAGCCAGACTATCTCCCGGACTGGTGAAGCTTTCTTT. This translates into CASSQTISRTGEAFF. The genes are TRBV7-2 and TRBJ1-1; D unresolved. CDR1 is SGHTA, CDR2 FQGNSA, per germline. The CDR3 consists of 15 residues. V was trimmed by 5 bases and J by 7 bases, leaving 20 bases between them.

V and J are TRBV11-3 and TRBJ1-1; no firm D call. Trimming cost V 4 bases and J 2 bases, with 14 bases left between them. The CDR3 has 15 residues. CDR1 and CDR2 (germline): SGHNT, YENEEA. The CDR3 is CASSSPRLENTEAFF. The DNA for the CDR3 is TGTGCCAGCAGCTCACCCAGGCTTGAAAACACTGAAGCTTTCTTT.

The chain joins TRBV9 to TRBJ1-4; no firm D call. Germline CDR1 reads SGDLS; CDR2 reads YYNGEE. V lost 0 bases and J lost 7, with 10 bases in between. The CDR3 has 14 residues. The CDR3 coding sequence is TGTGCCAGCAGCGTAGGACTTGTTGGTGAAAAACTGTTTTTT. Translated, it gives CASSVGLVGEKLFF.

This chain links TRBV18 with TRBJ2-7, with D maybe TRBD1 (5 bases). With 1 base removed from V and 2 bases from J, the gap between germline ends came to 9 bases. This CDR3 has 14 amino acids. CDR1 is KGHSH, CDR2 LQKENI, per germline. The CDR3 loop reads CASSPRKGTYEQYF. The DNA of the CDR3 is TGTGCCAGCTCACCACGGAAGGGGACCTACGAGCAGTACTTC.